Listed here are 13 T cell receptor beta chains from one sample, sequenced in a study of T cells in Graves' hyperthyroidism and ophthalmopathy. The TCR beta CDR3 regions underwent amplification using RNA transcripts as the source. The primer set for the first-round RT-PCR of the TCR CDR3 was HTBI. TCRdb reprocessed the multiplex PCR reads with MiXCR, giving one entry per CDR3 protein. The data show about 270,000 distinct CDR3 sequences, approximately 20% seen once. The sample taken for sequencing was blood. All receptors come from a man aged 30 to 39 with Graves' ophthalmopathy.

This chain links TRBV14 with TRBJ2-2, with 12 bases that match TRBD1. Unmatched junction bases numbered 8, after V lost 0 bases and J lost 0 bases. The CDR3 sequence is 20 residues long. Per the germline V gene, CDR1 is SGHDN and CDR2 is FVKESK. The CDR3, as DNA: TGTGCCAGCAGCCAAGATAGGGACAGGGGGCCACTATCGAACACCGGGGAGCTGTTTTTT. Its translation is CASSQDRDRGPLSNTGELFF.

The V and J genes are TRBV6-1 and TRBJ2-1; 9 nucleotides match TRBD1. The CDR3 has 15 residues. In germline, CDR1 is MNHNS, CDR2 SASEGT. J was trimmed by 8 bases and V by 6 bases; bases with no gene match: 11. The CDR3 nucleotides are TGTGCCAGCAGCCTCCGGGACAGGGATAACGATGAGCAGTTCTTC. This gives the protein CASSLRDRDNDEQFF.

There are a few counts of this clonotype. V gene TRBV5-5 combines with J gene TRBJ2-2, with 7 bases that match TRBD1. V lost 2 bases and J lost 7; bases outside the gene matches: 8. The CDR3 is made up of 15 amino acids. From germline, CDR1 is SGHKS and CDR2 YYEKEE (reference sequence). Here the CDR3 reads CASSFVAGGNGELFF. In DNA form, the CDR3 reads TGTGCCAGCAGCTTTGTGGCAGGGGGTAACGGGGAGCTGTTTTTT.

The genes are TRBV3-1 and TRBJ2-1; TRBD2 is a possible D gene (5 bases). CDR3 length equals 14 residues. Deletions cut 7 bases from V and 8 bases from J, with 18 bases between. CDR1 LGHDT and CDR2 YNNKEL come from the germline V gene (reference sequence). The CDR3 region is CASNFRRDSDEQFF. The CDR3 DNA follows: TGTGCCAGCAACTTCCGCCGGGATTCAGATGAGCAGTTCTTC.

The sample holds many counts of this clonotype. The J gene is TRBJ2-1, the V gene TRBV27; possibly TRBD1 for D (6 bases). Germline CDR1 MNHEY, CDR2 SMNVEV (reference sequence). Trimming took off 5 bases at V and 8 bases at J, with 13 bases between the two ends. This CDR3 contains 13 residues. The CDR3 DNA sequence: TGTGCCAGCAGTCATAACAGGGACGATGAGCAGTTCTTC. Its protein product is CASSHNRDDEQFF.

This clonotype was seen many times. The J gene is TRBJ1-5, the V gene TRBV2, with D possibly TRBD1 on 6 matching bases. Trimming pared 2 bases from V and 5 bases from J, leaving 13 bases between. The CDR3 length is 15 residues. CDR1 is SNHLY and CDR2 is FYNNEI in the germline V gene. This chain's CDR3 is CASSEWYREDQPQHF. CDR3 sequence (DNA): TGTGCCAGCAGTGAATGGTACAGGGAGGATCAGCCCCAGCATTTT.

This chain links TRBV5-1 with TRBJ2-7, with D tentatively TRBD1 (6 bases). Trimming removed 4 bases at V and 5 bases at J, with 10 bases between. The CDR3 is 12 amino acids. Germline CDR1 SGHRS, CDR2 YFSETQ. This chain's CDR3 is CASSGDTHEQYF. The CDR3 DNA reads as TGCGCCAGCAGCGGGGACACCCACGAGCAGTACTTC.

Many counts were recorded for this clonotype. The chain is built from TRBV20-1 and TRBJ2-1; 15 nucleotides match TRBD2. The V gene end was trimmed by 6 bases and the J gene end by 0 bases; junction bases not matched to a gene: 9. Germline V gives CDR1 DFQATT, CDR2 SNEGSKA (reference sequence). The CDR3 contains 18 residues. This CDR3 is CSADSGTSGRISYNEQFF. CDR3 bases: TGCAGTGCGGACTCCGGGACTAGCGGGAGGATCTCCTACAATGAGCAGTTCTTC.

The J gene is TRBJ1-3, the V gene TRBV4-1, with unresolved D. Germline loops: CDR1 MGHRA, CDR2 YSYEKL. The CDR3 is made up of 15 amino acids. Trimming cost V 1 base and J 4 bases, with 11 bases left between them. The CDR3: CASSQVDSTGNTIYF. The CDR3 DNA reads TGCGCCAGCAGCCAAGTCGATTCCACAGGAAACACCATATATTTT.

This sequence joins TRBV28 and TRBJ2-1, with no clear D. Trimming stripped 8 bases from V and 5 bases from J, with 19 bases between. This CDR3 comprises 15 residues. CDR1 is MDHEN, CDR2 SYDVKM, per germline. Here the CDR3 DNA reads TGTGCCAGCCTAAACGATGGGTCAGGAAACAATGAGCAGTTCTTC. It is translated as CASLNDGSGNNEQFF.

About this clonotype itself: One junction end disagrees with the germline gene, perhaps due to a read error. This chain connects TRBV5-1 to TRBJ2-2, with D maybe TRBD2 (5 bases). The CDR3 consists of 14 residues. From germline, CDR1 is SGHRS and CDR2 YFSETQ. The CDR3 spells CASNLGANTGELFF. The CDR3 DNA reads as TGCGCCAGCAACTTGGGAGCCAACACCGGGGAGCTGTTTTTT.

The chain links TRBV9 to TRBJ1-5; tentatively, D is TRBD1 (5 bases). Trimming removed 0 bases from V and 7 bases from J, with 11 bases in between. Per germline, CDR1 SGDLS and CDR2 YYNGEE. The CDR3 is made up of 14 amino acids. The CDR3 nucleotides read TGTGCCAGCAGCGTAGAGGTGGGGGTCCAGCCCCAGCATTTT. Its protein product is CASSVEVGVQPQHF.

The chain links TRBV20-1 to TRBJ2-7, with 9 nucleotides matching TRBD1. Germline V gene sequence: CDR1 DFQATT, CDR2 SNEGSKA (reference sequence). This CDR3 is 14 amino acids long. V was pared by 5 bases and J by 4 bases, with 9 bases of the junction left unmatched. CDR3 bases: TGCAGTGCTCAAACCGGGACAGGGATATACGAGCAGTACTTC. Protein sequence: CSAQTGTGIYEQYF.